Each of the 9 T cell receptor beta chains below was sequenced from the same sample in a study of T cells expressing NK-cell markers. TCRdb re-analyzed the 5' RACE reads; it lists each CDR3 protein once, without DNA. The sample table includes over 350,000 distinct CDR3 sequences. Sequenced input: blood T cells: a sorted CD56 or NKG2C T cell subset, CD4+ or CD8+ T cells, or bulk PBMC T cells (not recorded which). The receptors originated from a woman in her forties or fifties in good health.

This chain links TRBV27 with TRBJ1-4; as DNA is missing, the TRBD1 call by TCRdb cannot be tested. CDR3 length: 18 residues. Germline V lookup: CDR1 MNHEY, CDR2 SMNVEV (reference sequence). This CDR3 is CASRPAQGWVDSHEKLFF.

The V gene is TRBV20-1, the J gene TRBJ2-7; as DNA is missing, the TRBD1 call by TCRdb cannot be tested. Germline V gene lookup returns CDR1 DFQATT and CDR2 SNEGSKA (reference sequence). This CDR3 contains 15 residues. The CDR3: CSAPVKAVSSYEQYF.

The genes are TRBV5-1 and TRBJ2-1; the TCRdb call, TRBD2, lacks DNA for checking. The V gene's germline CDR1 is SGHRS and CDR2 YFSETQ. This CDR3 has 11 residues. This chain's CDR3 is CASSPSRERFF.

The chain is built from TRBV9 and TRBJ2-3; the D call of TRBD2 rests on TCRdb alone, since no DNA is present to check it. In germline, CDR1 is SGDLS, CDR2 YYNGEE. This CDR3 contains 16 residues. The CDR3 sequence: CASSVSSGRPPDTQYF.

The CDR3 sequence is CASSQGPDLTTDTQYF. This rearrangement joins TRBV14 to TRBJ2-3. The CDR3 consists of 16 residues. CDR1 is SGHDN, CDR2 FVKESK, per germline.

The chain is built from TRBV15 and TRBJ2-3; the TRBD2 assignment by TCRdb is unverifiable without DNA. The CDR3 totals 16 residues. Germline V CDR1 and CDR2: LNHNV, YYDKDF (reference sequence). This CDR3 reads CATSRDGSGGTDTQYF.

This sequence joins TRBV20-1 and TRBJ2-1; TCRdb's D call of TRBD2 is untestable without DNA. Germline V CDR1 and CDR2: DFQATT, SNEGSKA (reference sequence). This CDR3 is 15 amino acids long. CDR3 protein: CSARQGLALKNEQFF.

The gene calls are TRBV29-1 and TRBJ2-7; TCRdb's D call, TRBD2, is unchecked because there is no DNA. The germline gives CDR1 SQVTM, CDR2 ANQGSEA. The length of the CDR3 is 16 residues. The CDR3 sequence: CSVPPTGTSGSYEQYF.

The rearrangement links TRBV2 to TRBJ1-1. The CDR3 is made up of 14 amino acids. Germline V lookup: CDR1 SNHLY, CDR2 FYNNEI. Here the CDR3 reads CASRSGGPNTEAFF.